This paragraph covers one T cell receptor beta chain sequence. A junction boundary mismatches the germline segment, possibly from a read error. Distinct nucleotide sequences in the sample also encode this CDR3. The data belong to a study of control samples from healthy donors and cancer patients. The protocol was immunoSEQ multiplex PCR, while the TCRdb copy is restricted to in-frame clones and leaves out a portion. The data contain 90,000 or so clones, around 85% of them seen just once; the ten biggest clones take up around 20%. CDR3 length: 15 amino acids. The V gene's germline CDR1 is MDHEN and CDR2 SYDVKM.

The sequencing input was blood. V gene TRBV28 combines with J gene TRBJ2-3, with 9 bases lining up with TRBD2. The receptor was derived from a man younger than 40 in good health. The DNA of the CDR3 is TGTGCCAGCAGCATTTCACTAGCGGGCACAGATACACAGTATTTT. It is translated as CASSISLAGTDTQYF.